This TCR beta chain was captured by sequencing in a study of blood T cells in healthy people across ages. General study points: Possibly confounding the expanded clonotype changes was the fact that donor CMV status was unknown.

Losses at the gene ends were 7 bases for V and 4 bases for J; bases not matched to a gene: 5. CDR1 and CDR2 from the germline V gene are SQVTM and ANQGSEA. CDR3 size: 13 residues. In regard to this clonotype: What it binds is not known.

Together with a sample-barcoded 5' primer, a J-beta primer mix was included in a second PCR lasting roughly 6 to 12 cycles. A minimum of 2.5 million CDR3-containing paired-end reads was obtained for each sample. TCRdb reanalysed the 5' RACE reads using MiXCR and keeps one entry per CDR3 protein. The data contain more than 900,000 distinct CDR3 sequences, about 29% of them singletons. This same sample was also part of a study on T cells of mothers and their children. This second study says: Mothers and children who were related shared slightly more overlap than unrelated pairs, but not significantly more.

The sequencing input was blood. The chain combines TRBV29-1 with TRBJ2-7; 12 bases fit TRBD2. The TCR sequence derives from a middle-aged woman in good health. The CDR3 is CSAQTSGRYEQYF. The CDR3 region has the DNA TGCAGCGCCCAGACTAGCGGGAGATACGAGCAGTACTTC.